This is a list of T cell receptor beta chains from one sample in a study of shared clonotypes between healthy human individuals. The table came from immunoSEQ multiplex PCR; TCRdb's copy has only in-frame clones and leaves some out. The data contain about 2.3 million clones, 85% to 95% of them singletons. The specimen sequenced was naive CD4+ T cells from PBMCs. The receptors shown here come from a man in his late teens or twenties in good health. Some clones in this sample may be carry-over from other donors' samples. Each CDR3 is given with its conserved first and last residue. A D gene is named only where the DNA matches it firmly. Rows give clone size only sometimes, using once, few, many, or a class for an expanded clone.

clone_size	v_call	j_call	d_call	cdr3_nt	cdr3_aa
.	TRBV9	TRBJ1-2	TRBD1	TGTGCCAGCAGCGTAGACGACAGGGACGGCTACACCTTC	CASSVDDRDGYTF
once	TRBV4-2	TRBJ1-2	TRBD1	TGTGCCAGCAGCCAAGATCGGGGACAGGGGACCTATGGCTACACCTTC	CASSQDRGQGTYGYTF
.	TRBV11-3	TRBJ2-1	.	TGTGCCAGCAGCTTTTGGAAGGGCGAGCAGTTCTTC	CASSFWKGEQFF
.	TRBV2	TRBJ1-3	TRBD1	TGTGCCAGCAGTGGACAGGGGGGTGGAAACACCATATATTTT	CASSGQGGGNTIYF
.	TRBV5-4	TRBJ1-2	.	TGTGCCAGCAGCCAGGACAGTATTAACTATGGCTACACCTTC	CASSQDSINYGYTF
once	TRBV6-6	TRBJ1-3	.	TGTGCCAGCAGGGAAAGAACGGGAAACACCATATATTTT	CASRERTGNTIYF
.	TRBV27	TRBJ2-7	.	TGTGCCAGCAGTTTAGACCCGTACTCCTACGAGCAGTACTTC	CASSLDPYSYEQYF
.	TRBV11-2	TRBJ2-1	.	TGTGCCAGCAGCTTAGGACAGAACTCCTACAATGAGCAGTTCTTC	CASSLGQNSYNEQFF
.	TRBV18	TRBJ2-7	.	TGTGCCAGCTCACCACTACAAGTTTCCTACGAGCAGTACTTC	CASSPLQVSYEQYF
.	TRBV21-1	TRBJ2-2	.	TGTGCCAGCAGCAAACGGTCCGGGTTCCATACTACGAACACCGGGGAGCTGTTTTTT	CASSKRSGFHTTNTGELFF
.	TRBV15	TRBJ2-7	TRBD1	TGTGCCACCAGCAGGCAGACAGGGCCAACTTACGAGCAGTACTTC	CATSRQTGPTYEQYF
.	TRBV7-2	TRBJ2-5	TRBD1	TGTGCCAGCAGCTCTCGGACAGGGAAAGAGACCCAGTACTTC	CASSSRTGKETQYF
.	TRBV18	TRBJ1-3	.	TGTGCCAGCTCACCACGAGGGCAAGCAGGTGGAAACACCATATATTTT	CASSPRGQAGGNTIYF
.	TRBV9	TRBJ2-1	TRBD2	TGTGCCAGCAGCGCCGGACTAGCGGCAAATGAGCAGTTCTTC	CASSAGLAANEQFF
.	TRBV18	TRBJ2-3	TRBD1	TGTGCCAGCTCACCCCAGGGGGCAGGACTCACAGATACGCAGTATTTT	CASSPQGAGLTDTQYF
.	TRBV5-1	TRBJ2-7	TRBD1	TGCGCCAGCAGCTTACATTCGCAGCGACAGGGGGCGACCTACGAGCAGTACTTC	CASSLHSQRQGATYEQYF
.	TRBV28	TRBJ1-1	.	TGTGCCAGCAGACCCATCCAAGCTGAAGCTTTCTTT	CASRPIQAEAFF
.	TRBV12-5	TRBJ2-1	.	TGTGCTAGTGGTTTGGTACCTTCAGATGAGCAGTTCTTC	CASGLVPSDEQFF
once	TRBV10-2	TRBJ2-3	TRBD2	TGCGCCAGCAGATCTGGGGCTAGCGGGAGGGTTACAGATACGCAGTATTTT	CASRSGASGRVTDTQYF
.	TRBV10-3	TRBJ1-1	.	TGTGCCATCAGTGAGATCGGGTCCCTTATGAACACTGAAGCTTTCTTT	CAISEIGSLMNTEAFF
.	TRBV7-9	TRBJ2-2	.	TGTGCCAGCAGCACACGACAGGCCCCTAAATCCCCGCTGTTTTTT	CASSTRQAPKSPLFF
.	TRBV6-1	TRBJ2-7	.	TGTGCCAGCAGGGACTCGACGGGATACTACGAGCAGTACTTC	CASRDSTGYYEQYF
.	TRBV28	TRBJ1-5	.	TGTGCCAGCAGTTTATCATCCCGGAATCAGCCCCAGCATTTT	CASSLSSRNQPQHF
.	TRBV5-1	TRBJ2-1	TRBD2	TGCGCCAGCAGCTTCGTAGCGGGAGGGAACAATGAGCAGTTCTTC	CASSFVAGGNNEQFF
.	TRBV7-2	TRBJ1-1	.	TGTGCCAGCAGCCCCGGACAGACGAACACTGAAGCTTTCTTT	CASSPGQTNTEAFF
.	TRBV7-7	TRBJ2-7	.	TGTGCCAGCAGCACAGGTGTCAGCTACGAGCAGTACTTC	CASSTGVSYEQYF
.	TRBV15	TRBJ2-4	.	TGTGCCACCAGCAGAGAACGGGGGCGCGGGCTTCAGTACTTC	CATSRERGRGLQYF
.	TRBV4-2	TRBJ1-1	.	TGTGCCAGCAGCCCAGGGGAAGGATTAGCTTTCTTT	CASSPGEGLAFF
.	TRBV5-1	TRBJ2-7	.	TGCGCCAGCAGCCAGGACAGAGACTACGAGCAGTACTTC	CASSQDRDYEQYF
.	TRBV18	TRBJ1-1	.	TGTGCCAGCTCCCTCGGACAGAAGGGGAACACTGAAGCTTTCTTT	CASSLGQKGNTEAFF
.	TRBV28	TRBJ1-3	TRBD1	TGTGCCAGCAGTCCACGACAGGGGGCGGGGGGAAACACCATATATTTT	CASSPRQGAGGNTIYF
.	TRBV14	TRBJ2-5	TRBD2	TGTGCCAGCAGCCAAGACACTAGCGGCCAAGAGACCCAGTACTTC	CASSQDTSGQETQYF
.	TRBV27	TRBJ1-1	.	TGTGCCAGCAGTTTAAACTTTGACTACACTGAAGCTTTCTTT	CASSLNFDYTEAFF
once	TRBV7-2	TRBJ1-1	TRBD1	TGTGCCAGCAGCCCTAACACAGGGGGCGTTGAAGCTTTCTTT	CASSPNTGGVEAFF
.	TRBV6-6	TRBJ2-3	TRBD2	TGTGCCAGCAGGGGGGGGACGGGGCCAGATACGCAGTATTTT	CASRGGTGPDTQYF
.	TRBV2	TRBJ1-2	TRBD1	TGTGCCAAGACCCCCCCGGGACAGCCTAGCTATGGCTACACCTTC	CAKTPPGQPSYGYTF
.	TRBV30	TRBJ2-7	.	TGTGCCTGGATTGGTCATGGAAAGGGGCCCTACGAGCAGTACTTC	CAWIGHGKGPYEQYF
.	TRBV2	TRBJ2-2	.	TGTGCCAGCACACAGTCGCACACCGGGGAGCTGTTTTTT	CASTQSHTGELFF
.	TRBV5-1	TRBJ2-2	.	TGCGCCAGCAGCCGGGGGACAACGAACACCGGGGAGCTGTTTTTT	CASSRGTTNTGELFF
.	TRBV28	TRBJ1-4	.	TGTGCCAGCAGTTTGCGTGAAAAACTGTTTTTT	CASSLREKLFF
.	TRBV7-3	TRBJ2-5	.	TGTGCCAGCAGCTTGGTTGCAGGGCCGGTTGGGACCCAGTACTTC	CASSLVAGPVGTQYF
.	TRBV7-9	TRBJ2-7	.	TGTGCCAGCAGCCCGGGCAGGAGATACGAGCAGTACTTC	CASSPGRRYEQYF
.	TRBV6-1	TRBJ2-7	TRBD2	TGTGCCAGCAGTGATAGGAGCGGGAACTCCCAAAACCGCTACGAGCAGTACTTC	CASSDRSGNSQNRYEQYF
.	TRBV4-1	TRBJ1-2	.	TGCGCCAGCAGCCAAGATTTTGGGGGGAGTCTCGGCTACACCTTC	CASSQDFGGSLGYTF